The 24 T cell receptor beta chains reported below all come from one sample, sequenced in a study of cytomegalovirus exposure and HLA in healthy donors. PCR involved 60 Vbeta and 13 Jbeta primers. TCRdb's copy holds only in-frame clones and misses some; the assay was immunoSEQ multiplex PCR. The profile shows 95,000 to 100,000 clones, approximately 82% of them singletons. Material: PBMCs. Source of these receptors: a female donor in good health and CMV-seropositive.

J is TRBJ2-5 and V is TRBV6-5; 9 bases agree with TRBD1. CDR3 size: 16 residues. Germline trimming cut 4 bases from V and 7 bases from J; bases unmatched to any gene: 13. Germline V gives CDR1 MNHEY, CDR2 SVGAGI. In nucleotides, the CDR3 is TGTGCCAGCAGTTTCACCGGGACAGGGAAGACGGCGACCCAGTACTTC. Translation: CASSFTGTGKTATQYF.

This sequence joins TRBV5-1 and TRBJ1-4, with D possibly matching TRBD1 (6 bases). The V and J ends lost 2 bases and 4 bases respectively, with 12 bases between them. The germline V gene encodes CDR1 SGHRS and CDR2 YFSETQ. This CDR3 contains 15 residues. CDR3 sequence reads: CASSFGGQVNEKLFF. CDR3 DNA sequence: TGCGCCAGCAGCTTCGGGGGGCAGGTTAATGAAAAACTGTTTTTT.

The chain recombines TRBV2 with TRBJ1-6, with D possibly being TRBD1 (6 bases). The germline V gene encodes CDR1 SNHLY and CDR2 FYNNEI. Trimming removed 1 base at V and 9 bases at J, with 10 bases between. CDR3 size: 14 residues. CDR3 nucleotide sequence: TGTGCCAGCAGTGAAGGCAGGGGCAGTTCACCCCTCCACTTT. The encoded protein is CASSEGRGSSPLHF.

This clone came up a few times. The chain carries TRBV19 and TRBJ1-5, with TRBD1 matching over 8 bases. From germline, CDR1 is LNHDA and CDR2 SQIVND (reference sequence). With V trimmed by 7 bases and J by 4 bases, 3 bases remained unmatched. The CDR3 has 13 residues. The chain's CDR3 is CASTRQGNQPQHF. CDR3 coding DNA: TGTGCCAGTACCCGACAGGGGAATCAGCCCCAGCATTTT.

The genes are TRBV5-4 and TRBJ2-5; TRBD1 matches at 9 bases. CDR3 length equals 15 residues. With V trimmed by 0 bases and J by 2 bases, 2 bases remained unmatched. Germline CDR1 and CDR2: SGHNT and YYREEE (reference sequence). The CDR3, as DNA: TGTGCCAGCAGCTTGGGAGACAGGGGGCAAGAGACCCAGTACTTC. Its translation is CASSLGDRGQETQYF.

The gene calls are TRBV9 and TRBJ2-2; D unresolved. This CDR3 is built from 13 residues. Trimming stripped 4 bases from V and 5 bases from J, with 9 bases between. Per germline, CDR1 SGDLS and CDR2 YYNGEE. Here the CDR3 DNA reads TGTGCCAGCAGCCCGTTAAATACCGGGGAGCTGTTTTTT. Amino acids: CASSPLNTGELFF.

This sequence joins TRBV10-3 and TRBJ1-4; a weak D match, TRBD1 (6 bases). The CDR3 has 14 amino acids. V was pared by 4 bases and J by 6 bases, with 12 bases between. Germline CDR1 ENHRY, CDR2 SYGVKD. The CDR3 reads CAISGGGGDEKLFF. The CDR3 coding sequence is TGTGCCATCAGTGGGGGAGGGGGGGATGAAAAACTGTTTTTT.

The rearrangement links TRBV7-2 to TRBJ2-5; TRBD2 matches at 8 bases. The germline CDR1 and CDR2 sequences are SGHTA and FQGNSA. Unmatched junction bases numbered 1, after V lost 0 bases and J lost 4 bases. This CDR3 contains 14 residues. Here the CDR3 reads CASSLASGVETQYF. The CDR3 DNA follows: TGTGCCAGCAGCTTAGCTAGCGGGGTAGAGACCCAGTACTTC.

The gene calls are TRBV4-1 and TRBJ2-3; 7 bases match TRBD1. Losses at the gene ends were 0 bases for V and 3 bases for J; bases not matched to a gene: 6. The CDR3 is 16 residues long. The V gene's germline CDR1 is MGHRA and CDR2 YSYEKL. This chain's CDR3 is CASSQDPGGRTDTQYF. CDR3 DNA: TGCGCCAGCAGCCAAGATCCAGGGGGTCGGACAGATACGCAGTATTTT.

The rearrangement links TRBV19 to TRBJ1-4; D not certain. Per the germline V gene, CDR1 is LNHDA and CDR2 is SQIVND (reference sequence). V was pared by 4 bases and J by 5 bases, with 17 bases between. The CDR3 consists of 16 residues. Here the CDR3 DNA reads TGTGCCAGTAGTACCCAGAAGACGGGAATCAATGAAAAACTGTTTTTT. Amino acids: CASSTQKTGINEKLFF.

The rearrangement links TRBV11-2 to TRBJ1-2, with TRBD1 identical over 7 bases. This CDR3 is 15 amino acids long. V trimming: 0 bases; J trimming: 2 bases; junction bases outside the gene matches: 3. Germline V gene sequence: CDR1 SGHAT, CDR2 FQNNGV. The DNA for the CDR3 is TGTGCCAGCAGCTTAGAGAGGACAGGAAACTATGGCTACACCTTC. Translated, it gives CASSLERTGNYGYTF.

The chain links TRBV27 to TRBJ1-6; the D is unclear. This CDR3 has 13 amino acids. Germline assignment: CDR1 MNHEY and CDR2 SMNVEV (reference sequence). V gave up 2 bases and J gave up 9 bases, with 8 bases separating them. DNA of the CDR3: TGTGCCAGCAGTTTAGGGCTAACTTCACCCCTCCACTTT. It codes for CASSLGLTSPLHF.

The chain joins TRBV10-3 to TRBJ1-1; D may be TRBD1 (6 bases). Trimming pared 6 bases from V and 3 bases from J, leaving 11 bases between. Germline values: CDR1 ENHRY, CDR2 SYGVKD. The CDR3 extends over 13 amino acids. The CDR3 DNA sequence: TGTGCCATCAGGCAGGGGACGGACACTGAAGCTTTCTTT. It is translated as CAIRQGTDTEAFF.

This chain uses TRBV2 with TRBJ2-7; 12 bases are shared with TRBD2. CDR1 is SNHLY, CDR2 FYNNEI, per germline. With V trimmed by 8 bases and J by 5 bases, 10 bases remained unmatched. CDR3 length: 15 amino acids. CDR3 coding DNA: TGTGCCAGCTCATTGACTAGCGGGAGCGGACACGAGCAGTACTTC. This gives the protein CASSLTSGSGHEQYF.

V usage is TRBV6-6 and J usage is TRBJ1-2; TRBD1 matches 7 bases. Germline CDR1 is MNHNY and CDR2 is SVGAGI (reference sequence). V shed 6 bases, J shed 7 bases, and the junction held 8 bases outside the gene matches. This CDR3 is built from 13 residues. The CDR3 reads CASRNTGVSGYTF. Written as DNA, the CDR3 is TGTGCCAGCAGGAATACAGGGGTTAGTGGCTACACCTTC.

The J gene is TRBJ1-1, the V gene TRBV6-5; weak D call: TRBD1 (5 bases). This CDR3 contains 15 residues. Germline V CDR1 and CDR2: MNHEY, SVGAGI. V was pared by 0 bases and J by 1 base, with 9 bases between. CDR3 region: CASSYSRQRNTEAFF. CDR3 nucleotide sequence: TGTGCCAGCAGTTACTCGAGACAGAGGAACACTGAAGCTTTCTTT.

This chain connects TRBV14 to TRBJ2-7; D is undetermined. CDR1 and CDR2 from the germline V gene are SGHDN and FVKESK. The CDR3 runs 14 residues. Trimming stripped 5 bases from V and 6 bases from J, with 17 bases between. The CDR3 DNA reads TGTGCCAGCAGCACCCGTCTCCTTCTCAGCGAGCAGTACTTC. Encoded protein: CASSTRLLLSEQYF.

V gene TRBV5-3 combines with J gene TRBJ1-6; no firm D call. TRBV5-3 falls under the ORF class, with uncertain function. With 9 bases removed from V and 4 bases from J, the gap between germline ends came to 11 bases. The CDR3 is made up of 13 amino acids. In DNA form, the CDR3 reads TGTGCCATAGGGCGGGCTTATAATTCACCCCTCCACTTT. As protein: CAIGRAYNSPLHF.

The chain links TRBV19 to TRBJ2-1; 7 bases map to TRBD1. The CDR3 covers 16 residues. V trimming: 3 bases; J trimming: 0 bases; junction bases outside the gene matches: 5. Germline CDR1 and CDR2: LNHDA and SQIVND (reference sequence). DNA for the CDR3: TGTGCCAGTAGTATGTGGACAGGTAGCTCCTACAATGAGCAGTTCTTC. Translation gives CASSMWTGSSYNEQFF. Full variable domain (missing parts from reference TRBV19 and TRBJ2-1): DGGITQSPKYLFRKEGQNVTLSCEQNLNHDAMYWYRQDPGQGLRLIYYSQIVNDFQKGDIAEGYSVSREKKESFPLTVTSAQKNPTAFYLCASSMWTGSSYNEQFFGPGTRLTVL.

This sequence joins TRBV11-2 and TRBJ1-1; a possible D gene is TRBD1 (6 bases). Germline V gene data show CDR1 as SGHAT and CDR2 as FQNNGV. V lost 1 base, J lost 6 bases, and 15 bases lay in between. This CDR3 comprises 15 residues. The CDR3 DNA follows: TGTGCCAGCAGCTTAGTCGGGGGGCGCCTTGCTGAAGCTTTCTTT. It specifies CASSLVGGRLAEAFF.

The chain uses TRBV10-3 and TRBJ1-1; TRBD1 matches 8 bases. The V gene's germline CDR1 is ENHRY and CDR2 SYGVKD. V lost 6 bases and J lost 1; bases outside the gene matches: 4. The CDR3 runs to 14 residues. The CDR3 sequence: CAIRGQGENTEAFF. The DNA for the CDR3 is TGTGCCATCAGAGGACAGGGAGAGAACACTGAAGCTTTCTTT.

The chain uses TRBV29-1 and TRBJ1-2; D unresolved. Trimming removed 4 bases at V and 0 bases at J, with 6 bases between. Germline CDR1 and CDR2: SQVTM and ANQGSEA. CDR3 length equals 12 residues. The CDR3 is CSVVHPNYGYTF. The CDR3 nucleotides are TGCAGCGTTGTACACCCTAACTATGGCTACACCTTC.

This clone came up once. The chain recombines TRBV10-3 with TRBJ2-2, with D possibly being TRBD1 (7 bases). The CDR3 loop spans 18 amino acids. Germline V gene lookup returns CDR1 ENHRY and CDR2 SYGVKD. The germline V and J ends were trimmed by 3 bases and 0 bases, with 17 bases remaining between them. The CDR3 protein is CAISEPRAGTANTGELFF. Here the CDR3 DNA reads TGTGCCATCAGTGAACCCCGGGCGGGGACAGCGAACACCGGGGAGCTGTTTTTT.

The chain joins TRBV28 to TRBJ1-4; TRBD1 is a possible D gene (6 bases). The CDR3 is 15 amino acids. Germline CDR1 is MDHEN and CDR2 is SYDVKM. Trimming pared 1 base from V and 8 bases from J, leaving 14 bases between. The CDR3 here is CASSLYRAVQEKLFF. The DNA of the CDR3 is TGTGCCAGCAGTTTATACAGGGCGGTGCAGGAAAAACTGTTTTTT.